Reported below is one T cell receptor beta chain. Its cognate antigen is unknown. Trimming left V 0 bases short and J 6 bases short, with 12 bases between. This CDR3 spans 14 amino acids. Per germline, CDR1 SGHRS and CDR2 YFSETQ. These donors were members of the 120-subject validation cohort, a group separate from the approximately 670-subject first cohort. These data originate in a study of cytomegalovirus exposure and HLA in healthy donors. Study overall: According to later analysis, the same platform produced the roughly 120 validation and over 600 first-cohort repertoires. Overall study findings and caveats: Researchers counted about 150 TCR beta chains as cytomegalovirus-associated.

Sequenced by immunoSEQ multiplex PCR; TCRdb stores in-frame clones only, minus some. The table records about 130,000 clones, roughly 90% of them present only once. This clonotype was sampled from a man aged 25 to 45 in good health and CMV-seronegative. The sequencing sample was made of PBMCs. The gene calls are TRBV5-1 and TRBJ2-5; maybe TRBD1 (6 bases). CDR3 region: CASSLGTAVKTQYF. In nucleotides, the CDR3 is TGCGCCAGCAGCTTGGGGACAGCCGTGAAGACCCAGTACTTC.